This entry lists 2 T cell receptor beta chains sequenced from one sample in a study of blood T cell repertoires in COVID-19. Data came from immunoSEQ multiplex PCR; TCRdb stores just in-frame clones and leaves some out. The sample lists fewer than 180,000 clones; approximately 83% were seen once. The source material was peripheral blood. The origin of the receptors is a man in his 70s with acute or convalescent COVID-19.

The CDR3 bases are TGTGCCAGTAGTCCAGATTATAGCAATCAGCCCCAGCATTTT. Residues: CASSPDYSNQPQHF. The chain combines TRBV19 with TRBJ1-5; the D is unclear. Germline CDR1 is LNHDA and CDR2 is SQIVND (reference sequence). V lost 5 bases, J lost 0 bases, and 8 bases lay in between. The CDR3 consists of 14 residues.

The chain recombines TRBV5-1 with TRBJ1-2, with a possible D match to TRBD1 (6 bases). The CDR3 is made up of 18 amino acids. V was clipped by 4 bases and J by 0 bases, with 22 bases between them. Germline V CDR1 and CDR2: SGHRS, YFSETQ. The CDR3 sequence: CASSPRDPGQEANYGYTF. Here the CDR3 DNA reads TGCGCCAGCAGCCCCAGAGACCCGGGACAAGAAGCTAACTATGGCTACACCTTC.